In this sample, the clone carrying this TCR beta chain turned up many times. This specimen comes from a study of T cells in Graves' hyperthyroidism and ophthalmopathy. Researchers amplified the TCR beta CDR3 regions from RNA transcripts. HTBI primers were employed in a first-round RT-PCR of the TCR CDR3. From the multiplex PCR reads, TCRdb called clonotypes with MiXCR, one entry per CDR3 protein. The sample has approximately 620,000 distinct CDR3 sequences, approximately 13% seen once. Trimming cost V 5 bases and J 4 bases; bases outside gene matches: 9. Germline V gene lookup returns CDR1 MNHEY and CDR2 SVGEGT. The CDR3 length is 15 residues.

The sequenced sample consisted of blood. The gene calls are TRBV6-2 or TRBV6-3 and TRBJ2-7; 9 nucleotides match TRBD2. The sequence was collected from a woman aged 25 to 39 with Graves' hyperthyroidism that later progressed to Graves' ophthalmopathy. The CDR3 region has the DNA TGTGCCAGCAGTCTAGCGGGATTATCTACGTACGAGCAGTACTTC. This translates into CASSLAGLSTYEQYF.